Below, 17 T cell receptor beta chains from the same sample are listed, as sequenced in a study of shared clonotypes between healthy human individuals. Method: immunoSEQ multiplex PCR; TCRdb's copy keeps in-frame clones and lacks some. Here the sample spans 2 million to 2.5 million clones, roughly 93% being singletons. The sequenced sample was naive CD4+ T cells from PBMCs. Subset indicated: CD45RA+ positively selected. The receptors derive from a young man in good health. Some clones in this sample may be carry-over from other donors' samples.

The chain is built from TRBV28 and TRBJ2-3, with TRBD1 matching 10 bases. This CDR3 has 17 amino acids. Losses at the gene ends were 6 bases for V and 2 bases for J; bases not matched to a gene: 11. Germline V gene data show CDR1 as MDHEN and CDR2 as SYDVKM. The CDR3 DNA reads TGTGCCAGCAGCTTCCTTCCGGGACAGGGGAACACAGATACGCAGTATTTT. Residues: CASSFLPGQGNTDTQYF.

CDR3 sequence: CATANKDYRPYEQYF. For the CDR3, the DNA is TGTGCCACCGCGAACAAGGATTACCGTCCTTACGAGCAGTACTTC. This chain connects TRBV19 to TRBJ2-7; D is uncertain. Per the germline V gene, CDR1 is LNHDA and CDR2 is SQIVND (reference sequence). The CDR3 consists of 15 residues. Trimming cost V 10 bases and J 4 bases, with 23 bases left between them.

The chain couples TRBV5-1 to TRBJ2-7, with 12 bases lining up with TRBD2. V lost 0 bases, J lost 4 bases, and 8 bases stayed unmatched. The CDR3 covers 17 residues. Germline assignment: CDR1 SGHRS and CDR2 YFSETQ. CDR3 DNA sequence: TGCGCCAGCAGCTTGGGACTAGCGGGAGATCCAAGTTACGAGCAGTACTTC. This gives the protein CASSLGLAGDPSYEQYF.

The rearrangement joins TRBV28 to TRBJ2-3, with no clear D. Germline CDR1 and CDR2: MDHEN and SYDVKM. Trimming took off 5 bases at V and 10 bases at J, with 13 bases between the two ends. The CDR3 is 12 amino acids. CDR3 amino acids: CASSAPYNAQYF. DNA for the CDR3: TGTGCCAGCAGTGCCCCATACAATGCGCAGTATTTT.

The CDR3 region has the DNA TGTGCCAGCAGCAAGACTAGCGGGGTCGGGGAGCTGTTTTTT. This translates into CASSKTSGVGELFF. The V and J genes are TRBV9 and TRBJ2-2, with 11 positions matching TRBD2. The ends lost 4 bases at V and 7 bases at J; junction bases unmatched: 3. Germline V CDR1 and CDR2: SGDLS, YYNGEE. The CDR3 loop spans 14 amino acids.

This clone occurred once. This chain uses TRBV7-2 with TRBJ2-1; D unclear. Trimming removed 1 base from V and 6 bases from J, with 10 bases in between. The length of the CDR3 is 14 residues. Germline-derived CDR1 and CDR2 are SGHTA and FQGNSA. The CDR3 region is CASSLGQAFNEQFF. CDR3 nucleotides: TGTGCCAGCAGCTTAGGGCAGGCTTTCAATGAGCAGTTCTTC.

This rearrangement joins TRBV9 to TRBJ2-1; D remains ambiguous. Between the trimmed V and J ends, which lost 3 bases and 9 bases, there was a span of 13 bases. Looked up from germline, CDR1 is SGDLS and CDR2 is YYNGEE. There are 13 residues in the CDR3. CDR3 nucleotides: TGTGCCAGCAGCGGAGGTTGGGTGAGTGAGCAGTTCTTC. This sequence encodes CASSGGWVSEQFF.

Note on this clone: Other nucleotide sequences from this sample produce the same CDR3. J is TRBJ1-2 and V is TRBV6-1, with D tentatively TRBD1 (5 bases). The CDR3 is 13 amino acids. Germline V gives CDR1 MNHNS, CDR2 SASEGT. The V end was cut by 3 bases, the J end by 4 bases, with 9 bases between. CDR3 coding DNA: TGTGCCAGCAGTGAGGCAGGGACCTATGGCTACACCTTC. Translation: CASSEAGTYGYTF.

The sample holds a few counts of this clone. This chain links TRBV10-3 with TRBJ1-4; D call uncertain. The CDR3 sequence is 13 residues long. Germline V gives CDR1 ENHRY, CDR2 SYGVKD. V was trimmed by 6 bases and J by 7 bases, leaving 12 bases between them. CDR3: CAIRPRESEKLFF. The CDR3 DNA sequence: TGTGCCATCAGACCACGGGAGTCTGAAAAACTGTTTTTT.

The gene calls are TRBV11-2 and TRBJ1-1; D remains ambiguous. Germline CDR1 reads SGHAT; CDR2 reads FQNNGV. V lost 5 bases to trimming and J lost 5 bases, with 6 bases between them. The CDR3 length is 11 residues. The CDR3 region is CASSRQTEAFF. Here the CDR3 DNA reads TGTGCCAGCAGCCGCCAAACTGAAGCTTTCTTT. Combining the CDR3 with reference TRBV11-2 and TRBJ1-1 gives the whole variable domain EAGVAQSPRYKIIEKRQSVAFWCNPISGHATLYWYQQILGQGPKLLIQFQNNGVVDDSQLPKDRFSAERLKGVDSTLKIQPAKLEDSAVYLCASSRQTEAFFGQGTRLTVV.

The rearrangement joins TRBV25-1 to TRBJ2-7; D ambiguous. V dropped 0 bases and J dropped 6 bases, with 9 bases sitting between them. This CDR3 spans 13 amino acids. CDR1 and CDR2 (germline): MGHDK, SYGVNS. CDR3 protein: CASSEYNFGEQYF. The CDR3 DNA reads TGTGCCAGCAGTGAATATAACTTTGGCGAGCAGTACTTC.

The chain links TRBV7-7 to TRBJ2-1; 13 bases fit TRBD2. This CDR3 contains 16 residues. Germline V gives CDR1 SSHAT, CDR2 FNYEAQ (reference sequence). Trimming took 2 bases from V and 8 from J; bases not matched to a gene: 6. DNA for the CDR3: TGTGCCAGCAGCTTAAGTGGACTAGCGGGAGTGGATGAGCAGTTCTTC. Encoded protein: CASSLSGLAGVDEQFF.

CDR3 nucleotides: TGTGCCAGCAGTTCCCGGACAGGTATTTGGGGTGAAGCTTTCTTT. Its protein is CASSSRTGIWGEAFF. The chain has TRBV27 and TRBJ1-1, with TRBD1 matching 7 bases. The CDR3 has 15 amino acids. After removal of 4 bases from V and 7 bases from J, the junction contained 12 bases not matched to a gene. Per germline, CDR1 MNHEY and CDR2 SMNVEV (reference sequence).

This chain joins TRBV6-6 and TRBJ2-7, with 9 bases lining up with TRBD1. V was pared by 6 bases and J by 3 bases, with 6 bases of the junction left unmatched. This CDR3 has 14 residues. Germline V lookup: CDR1 MNHNY, CDR2 SVGAGI (reference sequence). CDR3 DNA: TGTGCCAGCAGGCCGGGACAGGGCGTCTACGAGCAGTACTTC. Amino acid sequence: CASRPGQGVYEQYF.

This chain links TRBV9 with TRBJ1-3; TRBD1 might be the D (5 bases). The V gene's germline CDR1 is SGDLS and CDR2 YYNGEE. There are 16 residues in the CDR3. The V end lost 3 bases, the J end lost 0 bases, and 13 bases lay between the germline ends. CDR3 bases: TGTGCCAGCAGCGACGATGACAGCTACTCTGGAAACACCATATATTTT. Its protein is CASSDDDSYSGNTIYF.

The V call is TRBV6-6, the J call TRBJ1-5; a weak D match, TRBD1 (5 bases). The germline V and J ends were trimmed by 6 bases and 8 bases, with 17 bases remaining between them. The CDR3 loop spans 14 amino acids. Germline loops: CDR1 MNHNY, CDR2 SVGAGI (reference sequence). DNA of the CDR3: TGTGCCAGCAGGGCCCGGGGCTCGGAGGAGCCCCAGCATTTT. This gives the protein CASRARGSEEPQHF.

This chain uses TRBV2 with TRBJ1-5; the D gene is possibly TRBD1 (5 bases). Trimming cost V 7 bases and J 0 bases, with 13 bases left between them. The CDR3 sequence is 15 residues long. Germline assignment: CDR1 SNHLY and CDR2 FYNNEI. CDR3 sequence: CASKWGEASNQPQHF. DNA of the CDR3: TGTGCCAGCAAATGGGGGGAGGCTAGCAATCAGCCCCAGCATTTT.